The rows below give T cell receptor beta chains drawn from one sample of a study of identical twins. MiXCR, run by TCRdb on the 5' RACE reads, gives a single entry per CDR3 protein. The sample carries 1.5 million to 2 million distinct CDR3 sequences, under 35% recorded once. The sample taken for sequencing was cord blood. These receptors originate from a newborn girl in good health. The CDR3 runs from the conserved cysteine through the conserved F or W. Fields, in order: V gene, J gene, CDR3 length, D gene, clone size, CDR3 protein, CDR3 DNA. A D gene is named only where the DNA matches it firmly. Only some rows state a clone size, as once, few, many or a class for expanded clones.

>TRBV9|TRBJ2-7|15|-|-
CASSVDPGHSYEQYF
TGTGCCAGCAGCGTAGATCCGGGACATTCCTACGAGCAGTACTTC
>TRBV2|TRBJ2-7|12|-|-
CASNRGNYEQYF
TGTGCCAGCAACCGAGGAAACTACGAGCAGTACTTC
>TRBV20-1|TRBJ2-7|14|-|-
CSARDGRKTYEQYF
TGCAGTGCTAGAGACGGACGGAAGACCTACGAGCAGTACTTC
>TRBV5-5|TRBJ2-1|14|TRBD1|-
CASSQGVRGETQFF
TGTGCCAGCAGCCAGGGGGTGAGGGGAGAGACCCAGTTCTTC
>TRBV20-1|TRBJ2-7|12|-|many
CSARQLLYEQYF
TGCAGTGCTAGACAGCTACTTTACGAGCAGTACTTC
>TRBV27|TRBJ2-3|16|TRBD1|-
CASSRDRGFRTDTQYF
TGTGCCAGCAGCCGGGACAGGGGGTTCCGCACAGATACGCAGTATTTT
>TRBV21-1|TRBJ2-1|16|-|-
CASSSPTAGGPDEQFF
TGTGCCAGCAGCAGCCCCACGGCGGGGGGGCCCGATGAGCAGTTCTTC
>TRBV20-1|TRBJ2-1|14|TRBD1|few
CSASSGTGGNEQFF
TGCAGTGCTAGTTCCGGGACAGGGGGCAATGAGCAGTTCTTC
>TRBV7-2|TRBJ1-5|17|-|-
CASSLGPGPIFNQPQHF
TGTGCCAGCAGCTTAGGCCCGGGCCCGATCTTTAATCAGCCCCAGCATTTT
>TRBV24-1|TRBJ2-5|15|TRBD1|-
CATSVLGTGQETQYF
TGTGCCACCAGTGTCCTAGGGACAGGTCAAGAGACCCAGTACTTC
>TRBV12-3/TRBV12-4|TRBJ2-7|13|TRBD1|many
CASSSRDRGEQYF
TGTGCCAGCAGTTCCCGGGACAGGGGAGAGCAGTACTTC
>TRBV9|TRBJ2-1|13|-|once
CASSVVGVDEQFF
TGTGCCAGCAGCGTAGTAGGGGTTGATGAGCAGTTCTTC
>TRBV2|TRBJ1-6|16|TRBD1|-
CASNPQTGTGGSPLHF
TGTGCCAGCAACCCACAAACCGGGACAGGGGGATCACCCCTCCACTTT
>TRBV5-1|TRBJ2-3|15|-|-
CASSLDCPGTDTQYF
TGCGCCAGCAGCTTGGACTGCCCGGGCACAGATACGCAGTATTTT
>TRBV5-1|TRBJ1-2|13|-|few
CASRALSDYGYTF
TGCGCCAGCAGGGCGCTCTCGGACTATGGCTACACCTTC
>TRBV12-3/TRBV12-4|TRBJ2-5|15|-|few
CASSSPTAFQETQYF
TGTGCCAGCAGTTCCCCGACAGCCTTTCAAGAGACCCAGTACTTC
>TRBV29-1|TRBJ2-2|14|-|-
CSVIRGSSTGELFF
TGCAGCGTTATCAGGGGTTCATCCACCGGGGAGCTGTTTTTT
>TRBV20-1|TRBJ2-7|14|-|-
CSASRPGSPHEQYF
TGCAGTGCTAGTCGCCCAGGCTCCCCCCACGAGCAGTACTTC
>TRBV13|TRBJ1-1|12|TRBD1|-
CASSFRTGKAFF
TGTGCCAGCAGCTTTAGGACAGGGAAAGCTTTCTTT
>TRBV6-1|TRBJ2-1|15|TRBD2|few
CASSESSGRYNEQFF
TGTGCCAGCAGTGAGTCTAGCGGGAGATACAATGAGCAGTTCTTC
>TRBV7-2|TRBJ1-1|13|-|-
CASSPHFNTEAFF
TGTGCCAGCAGCCCCCACTTCAACACTGAAGCTTTCTTT
>TRBV2|TRBJ1-5|16|-|once
CASSGPGRNSNQPQHF
TGTGCCAGCAGTGGCCCAGGGCGTAATAGCAATCAGCCCCAGCATTTT
>TRBV5-5|TRBJ1-1|16|-|-
CASSPPPRTLNTEAFF
TGTGCCAGCAGCCCACCACCCAGAACCTTGAACACTGAAGCTTTCTTT
>TRBV11-1|TRBJ2-1|14|-|-
CASSLEPLYNEQFF
TGTGCCAGCAGCTTAGAGCCACTTTACAATGAGCAGTTCTTC
>TRBV20-1|TRBJ2-3|15|-|few
CSATPRGRATDTQYF
TGCAGTGCTACCCCCCGGGGGAGAGCCACAGATACGCAGTATTTT
>TRBV20-1|TRBJ2-1|13|-|-
CSARAFAENEQFF
TGCAGTGCTAGGGCTTTCGCGGAAAATGAGCAGTTCTTC
>TRBV28|TRBJ2-5|17|TRBD2|-
CASSYPGAGVPYNEQYF
TGTGCCAGCAGTTACCCTGGAGCGGGAGTGCCCTACAATGAGCAGTACTTC
>TRBV25-1|TRBJ2-4|19|TRBD1|-
CASSGDTGTGASAKNIQYF
TGTGCCAGCAGTGGAGATACCGGGACAGGGGCCTCAGCCAAAAACATTCAGTACTTC
>TRBV3-1|TRBJ2-2|13|-|-
CASSQEGGGELFF
TGTGCCAGCAGCCAAGAGGGTGGCGGGGAGCTGTTTTTT
>TRBV25-1|TRBJ1-4|12|-|-
CASKGPWEKLFF
TGTGCCAGCAAAGGGCCTTGGGAAAAACTGTTTTTT
>TRBV20-1|TRBJ2-1|15|TRBD2|-
CSAGRGGGSYNEQFF
TGCAGTGCTGGTCGGGGGGGCGGGAGTTACAATGAGCAGTTCTTC
>TRBV5-1|TRBJ2-5|11|-|few
CASSWGQEQYF
TGCGCCAGCAGCTGGGGGCAAGAGCAGTACTTC
>TRBV7-9|TRBJ1-2|13|-|few
CASSFDRAGGYTF
TGTGCCAGCAGCTTTGATCGGGCAGGTGGCTACACCTTC
>TRBV20-1|TRBJ2-7|13|TRBD2|-
CSARGLTTYEQYF
TGCAGTGCTAGGGGACTAACCACCTACGAGCAGTACTTC
>TRBV5-4|TRBJ2-3|15|TRBD2|few
CASSFSGGVTDTQYF
TGTGCCAGCAGCTTCAGCGGGGGGGTCACAGATACGCAGTATTTT
>TRBV27|TRBJ1-5|16|-|few
CASSLWGVHSYQPQHF
TGTGCCAGCAGTTTATGGGGGGTCCATTCCTATCAGCCCCAGCATTTT
>TRBV12-5|TRBJ1-2|18|TRBD1|few
CASGLAPFGQGAFYGYTF
TGTGCTAGTGGTTTGGCGCCGTTCGGACAGGGGGCTTTCTATGGCTACACCTTC
>TRBV4-1|TRBJ1-1|15|-|-
CASSPPGHSNTEAFF
TGCGCCAGCAGCCCCCCGGGACACTCGAACACTGAAGCTTTCTTT
>TRBV20-1|TRBJ1-5|14|TRBD1|few
CSANRDRDNQPQHF
TGCAGTGCTAACAGGGACAGGGACAATCAGCCCCAGCATTTT
>TRBV27|TRBJ2-7|15|TRBD1|many
CASSLRGQGAYEQYF
TGTGCCAGCAGTTTAAGGGGACAGGGTGCCTACGAGCAGTACTTC
>TRBV12-3/TRBV12-4|TRBJ2-5|15|-|-
CASSFAQQEKETQYF
TGTGCCAGCAGTTTTGCCCAACAGGAGAAAGAGACCCAGTACTTC